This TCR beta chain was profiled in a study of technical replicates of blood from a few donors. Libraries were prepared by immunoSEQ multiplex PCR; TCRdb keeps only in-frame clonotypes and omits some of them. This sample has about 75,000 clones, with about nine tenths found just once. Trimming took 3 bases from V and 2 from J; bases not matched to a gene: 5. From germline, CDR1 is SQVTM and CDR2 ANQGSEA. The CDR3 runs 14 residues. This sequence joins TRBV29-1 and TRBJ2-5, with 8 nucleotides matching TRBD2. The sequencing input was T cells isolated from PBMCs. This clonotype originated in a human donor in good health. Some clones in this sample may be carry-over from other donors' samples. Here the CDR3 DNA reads TGCAGCGTTGAGTCCGCGGGAGGACAAGAGACCCAGTACTTC. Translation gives CSVESAGGQETQYF.